The clone carrying this TCR beta chain was seen ten or more times. As yet, its antigen is unknown. The entry originates in a study of identical twins. Germline V gives CDR1 SNHLY, CDR2 FYNNEI. V lost 6 bases, J lost 6 bases, and 7 bases stayed unmatched. The CDR3 runs 14 residues. Broader study findings: The abundant beta clonotypes from cord blood had fewer insertions, and memory repertoires had none of this.

Each CDR3 protein gets one entry after TCRdb re-called the 5' RACE reads with MiXCR. There are 230,000 or so distinct CDR3 sequences in the sample; about 8% occur only once, and 2.5% to 3.5% lies in the top ten. These same data were also listed under a study on yellow fever vaccine responses in identical twins.

The origin of this receptor is a young woman in good health. The sample comprised CD8+ T cells sorted from blood. The chain recombines TRBV2 with TRBJ2-1; 8 nucleotides align to TRBD2. Here the CDR3 DNA reads TGTGCCAGCAGGTCGGGACTAGTCTCCAATGAGCAGTTCTTC. Its protein is CASRSGLVSNEQFF.